Each of the 20 T cell receptor beta chains below was sequenced from the same sample in a study of blood T cell repertoires in COVID-19. Profiling relied on immunoSEQ multiplex PCR, and the TCRdb table lists in-frame clones only, not all of them. Of about 190,000 clones detected, approximately 90% appear once; the ten largest clones hold approximately 0.56%. The sequencing sample was made of peripheral blood. The receptors stem from a man aged 45 to 65 with acute or convalescent COVID-19.

J is TRBJ2-1 and V is TRBV3-1 (or the pseudogene TRBV3-2), with D uncertain. Germline assignment: CDR1 LGHDT and CDR2 YNNKEL (reference sequence). Between the trimmed V and J ends, which lost 2 bases and 14 bases, there was a span of 13 bases. This CDR3 is built from 12 residues. The CDR3 DNA reads TGTGCCAGCAGCCAAACCTCGGGTAAGAAGTTCTTC. Translating gives CASSQTSGKKFF.

J is TRBJ2-2 and V is TRBV5-4; 9 nucleotides match TRBD2. The J segment lost 4 bases and the V segment lost 4 bases, leaving 5 bases of the junction unmatched. CDR1 and CDR2 (germline): SGHNT, YYREEE (reference sequence). The CDR3 runs 15 residues. The CDR3 coding sequence is TGTGCCAGCAGCCTAGGGACTAGCCTCACCGGGGAGCTGTTTTTT. Translation: CASSLGTSLTGELFF.

A note on this clone: This same CDR3 is encoded by further DNA sequences in the sample. The J gene is TRBJ1-3, the V gene TRBV18, with no clear D. Trimming removed 4 bases from V and 2 bases from J, with 12 bases in between. Per the germline V gene, CDR1 is KGHSH and CDR2 is LQKENI. This CDR3 spans 15 amino acids. As DNA, the CDR3 is TGTGCCAGCTCACTGACGACCGGGGCTGGAAACACCATATATTTT. Translation: CASSLTTGAGNTIYF.

The rearrangement joins TRBV10-1 to TRBJ2-1; 8 bases are shared with TRBD2. Germline V gene sequence: CDR1 WNHNN, CDR2 SYGVQD (reference sequence). Unmatched junction bases numbered 6, after V lost 0 bases and J lost 8 bases. This CDR3 spans 15 amino acids. Here the CDR3 DNA reads TGCGCCAGCAGTGAGTCGGTAGCGGGAAGCGATGAGCAGTTCTTC. It codes for CASSESVAGSDEQFF.

The chain has TRBV11-2 and TRBJ2-5; the match to TRBD2 covers 9 bases. Germline-derived CDR1 and CDR2 are SGHAT and FQNNGV. The CDR3 has 13 residues. J lost 5 bases, V lost 5 bases, and 3 bases had no gene match. The CDR3 here is CASSLSGGETQYF. The CDR3 DNA is TGTGCCAGCAGCCTTAGCGGGGGTGAGACCCAGTACTTC. The full variable domain, completed using reference TRBV11-2 and TRBJ2-5, is EAGVAQSPRYKIIEKRQSVAFWCNPISGHATLYWYQQILGQGPKLLIQFQNNGVVDDSQLPKDRFSAERLKGVDSTLKIQPAKLEDSAVYLCASSLSGGETQYFGPGTRLLVL.

V gene TRBV3-1 (or the pseudogene TRBV3-2) combines with J gene TRBJ1-2; 11 bases agree with TRBD1. The CDR3 has 15 amino acids. The V and J ends lost 2 bases and 8 bases, in that order; junction bases with no gene match: 7. The germline V gene encodes CDR1 LGHDT and CDR2 YNNKEL (reference sequence). The CDR3 reads CASSQRTGGTNGYTF. Written as DNA, the CDR3 is TGTGCCAGCAGCCAACGGACAGGGGGCACCAACGGCTACACCTTC.

This chain joins TRBV4-1 and TRBJ2-5; 7 nucleotides agree with TRBD1. From germline, CDR1 is MGHRA and CDR2 YSYEKL. J lost 1 base, V lost 7 bases, and 12 bases had no gene match. This CDR3 contains 16 residues. CDR3 nucleotides: TGCGCCAGCACGAGGACAGGACCAGTACCCCAAGAGACCCAGTACTTC. As protein: CASTRTGPVPQETQYF.

This clone appeared once. The chain is built from TRBV29-1 and TRBJ1-1; D call uncertain. Germline assignment: CDR1 SQVTM and CDR2 ANQGSEA. The CDR3 extends over 13 amino acids. Trimming stripped 4 bases from V and 1 base from J, with 10 bases between. CDR3 protein: CSVVRRENTEAFF. As DNA, the CDR3 is TGCAGCGTTGTGAGGAGGGAGAACACTGAAGCTTTCTTT.

This clone was recorded once. V usage is TRBV28 and J usage is TRBJ1-2; D is unresolved. The CDR3 contains 11 residues. Germline CDR1 MDHEN, CDR2 SYDVKM. Deletions cut 5 bases from V and 8 bases from J, with 9 bases between. The CDR3 spells CASSPRSGYTF. DNA of the CDR3: TGTGCCAGCAGTCCCCGGTCCGGCTACACCTTC.

The genes are TRBV13 and TRBJ2-1; 11 bases fit TRBD2. CDR1 and CDR2 from the germline V gene are PRHDT and FYEKMQ (reference sequence). The CDR3 is 15 residues long. J was trimmed by 7 bases and V by 5 bases; bases with no gene match: 7. As DNA, the CDR3 is TGTGCCAGCAGCCTACTAGCGGGAGATACGAATGAGCAGTTCTTC. As protein: CASSLLAGDTNEQFF.

The V gene is TRBV5-5, the J gene TRBJ2-7, with D perhaps matching TRBD1 (7 bases). Germline CDR1 SGHKS, CDR2 YYEKEE (reference sequence). The CDR3 totals 13 residues. Trimming removed 4 bases at V and 3 bases at J, with 11 bases between. This CDR3 reads CASSPGDSYEQYV. DNA for the CDR3: TGTGCCAGCAGCCCGGGGGACAGCTACGAGCAGTACGTC.

The chain joins TRBV21-1 to TRBJ2-5; TRBD2 is the table's D call and was not checked against the DNA. TRBV21-1 is annotated as a pseudogene. The CDR3 is made up of 16 amino acids. The CDR3 reads CASSKERRGGQETQYF. The CDR3 coding sequence is TGTGCCAGCAGCAAAGAGAGGCGGGGGGGCCAAGAGACCCAGTACTTC.

The chain employs TRBV19 and TRBJ2-7; 7 bases agree with TRBD2. From germline, CDR1 is LNHDA and CDR2 SQIVND (reference sequence). J gave up 6 bases and V 6 bases, and 5 bases lay outside the gene matches. CDR3 length equals 12 residues. CDR3 sequence: CASSAPGGEQYF. In DNA, the CDR3 is TGTGCCAGTAGCGCCCCGGGGGGCGAGCAGTACTTC.

The chain combines TRBV30 with TRBJ1-6, with D possibly matching TRBD1 (6 bases). CDR3 length: 13 amino acids. V was trimmed by 2 bases and J by 10 bases, leaving 12 bases between them. Looked up from germline, CDR1 is GTSNPN and CDR2 is SVGIG (reference sequence). CDR3 in DNA: TGTGCCTGGAGTCAGCAGGGGAACTCACCCCTCCACTTT. This gives the protein CAWSQQGNSPLHF.

This clone was detected once. The V call is TRBV6-4, the J call TRBJ1-5; D not certain. The V gene lost 3 bases and the J gene lost 0 bases, with 6 bases spanning the gap. Germline CDR1 and CDR2: MRHNA and SNTAGT. There are 14 residues in the CDR3. In DNA form, the CDR3 reads TGTGCCAGCAGTGAACAGTATAGCAATCAGCCCCAGCATTTT. Its protein is CASSEQYSNQPQHF.

The chain joins TRBV5-3 to TRBJ2-1; 9 bases match TRBD1. TRBV5-3 is reported as an ORF; its role is uncertain. With V trimmed by 3 bases and J by 1 base, 5 bases remained unmatched. The CDR3 consists of 16 residues. CDR3 amino acids: CARSWGQGGSYNEQFF. The DNA for the CDR3 is TGTGCCAGAAGCTGGGGACAGGGTGGGTCCTACAATGAGCAGTTCTTC.

This chain joins TRBV21-1 and TRBJ1-3; the DNA was not compared with TRBD1, the D call given in the table. TRBV21-1 is termed a pseudogene. CDR3 length: 22 residues. The CDR3 nucleotides read TGTGCCAGCAGCATAACGCCGAGACAGGAAATCCGGAAATACTTCTCTGGAAACACCATATATTTT. Its translation: CASSITPRQEIRKYFSGNTIYF.

This clone was recorded a few times. The chain carries TRBV5-1 and TRBJ2-3, with TRBD1 identical over 10 bases. Per germline, CDR1 SGHRS and CDR2 YFSETQ. CDR3 length: 16 amino acids. After removal of 3 bases from V and 0 bases from J, the junction contained 4 bases not matched to a gene. The CDR3 protein is CASSWGDRGSTDTQYF. The CDR3 DNA is TGCGCCAGCAGCTGGGGGGACAGGGGTAGCACAGATACGCAGTATTTT.

This chain uses TRBV2 with TRBJ1-2, with TRBD1 identical over 9 bases. V shed 2 bases, J shed 5 bases, and the junction held 6 bases outside the gene matches. The length of the CDR3 is 15 residues. From germline, CDR1 is SNHLY and CDR2 FYNNEI. The CDR3 DNA reads as TGTGCCAGCAGTGAATTGGGACAGGGACAGTATGGCTACACCTTC. This translates into CASSELGQGQYGYTF.

The chain links TRBV7-2 to TRBJ2-1, with 11 bases identical to TRBD2. This CDR3 spans 16 amino acids. J gave up 2 bases and V 3 bases, and 3 bases lay outside the gene matches. CDR1 SGHTA and CDR2 FQGNSA come from the germline V gene. CDR3 region: CASSFSGGAAYNEQFF. The CDR3 coding sequence is TGTGCCAGCAGCTTTAGCGGGGGGGCTGCCTACAATGAGCAGTTCTTC.